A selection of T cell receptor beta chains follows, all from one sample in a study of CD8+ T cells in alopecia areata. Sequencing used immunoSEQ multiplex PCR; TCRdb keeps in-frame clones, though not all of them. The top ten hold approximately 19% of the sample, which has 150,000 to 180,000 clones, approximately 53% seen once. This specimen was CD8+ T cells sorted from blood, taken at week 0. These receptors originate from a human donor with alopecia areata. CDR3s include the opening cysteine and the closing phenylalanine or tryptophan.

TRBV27,CASSFHKGQGNGYTF
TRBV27,CASRRGQLYEQYF
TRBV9,CASSPTGGPYEQYF
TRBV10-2,CASSANENNEQFF
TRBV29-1,CSVEVSTHTDTQYF
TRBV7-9,CASTSTRGQTSYEQYF
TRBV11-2,CASRGDLDYEQYF
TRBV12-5,CASGSGEFYGYTF
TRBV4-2,CASSQDTGTDTQYF
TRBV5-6,CASSQTAGRHGYTF
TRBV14,CASSQAGQPQHF
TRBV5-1,CASSFSNTEAFF
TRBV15,CATSRDGGAADTQYF
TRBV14,CASSQDVTGQGALRETQYF
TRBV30,CAWNSGNEQFF
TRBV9,CASSVQWTGDEQYF
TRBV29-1,CSVTPDSFTGNEQFF
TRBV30,CAWSKGGSGANVLTF
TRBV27,CASSTLEQGSTEAFF
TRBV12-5,CASGPGTAPGPQHF
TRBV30,CAWAQGIGNEQFF
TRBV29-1,CSVATTNYGYTF
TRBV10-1,CASSNLGGDTEAFF
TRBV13,CASSGQGNLHYEQYF
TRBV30,CAWSYSDGLFQPQHF
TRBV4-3,CASSQDSLPTPDTQYF
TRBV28,CASNHGNEQFF
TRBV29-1,CSVEEGSSTDTQYF
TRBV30,CAWSVGAFSYEQYF
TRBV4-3,CASSRETGAGSSGNTIYF
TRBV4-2,CASNLDRAVYNEQFF
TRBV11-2,CASSLGQGNTEAFF
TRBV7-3,CASSAVGGTTDTQYF
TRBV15,CATSRDLGEGSYNEQFF
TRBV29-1,CSVVIRVGAEAFF
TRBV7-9,CAGTQGPGSPLHF
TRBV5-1,CASSLSQGRGDTQYF
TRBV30,CAWNRGRELFF
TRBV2,CASRPIGGEGDTQYF
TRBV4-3,CASSQDRETGEAFF
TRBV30,CAWSRGGSDTQYF
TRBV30,CAGGESPATNEKLFF
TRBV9,CASSVYQRGGRRDTQYF
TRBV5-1,CASSIGSGGQTDTQYF
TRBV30,CAWSVQGNTEAFF